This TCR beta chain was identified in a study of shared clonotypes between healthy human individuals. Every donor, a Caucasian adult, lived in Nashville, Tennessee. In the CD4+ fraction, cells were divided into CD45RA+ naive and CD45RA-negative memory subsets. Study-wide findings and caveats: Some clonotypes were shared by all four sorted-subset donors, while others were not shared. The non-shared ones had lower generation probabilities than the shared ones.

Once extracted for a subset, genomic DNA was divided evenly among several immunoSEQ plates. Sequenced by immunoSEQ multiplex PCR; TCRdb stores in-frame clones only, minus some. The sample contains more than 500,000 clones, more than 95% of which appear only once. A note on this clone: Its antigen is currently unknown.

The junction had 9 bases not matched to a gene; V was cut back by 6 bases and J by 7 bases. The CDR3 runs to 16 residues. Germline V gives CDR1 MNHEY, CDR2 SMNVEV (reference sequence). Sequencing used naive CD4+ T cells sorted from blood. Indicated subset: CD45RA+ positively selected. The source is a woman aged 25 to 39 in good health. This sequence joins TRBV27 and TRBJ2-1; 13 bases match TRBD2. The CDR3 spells CASRELTSGRNNEQFF. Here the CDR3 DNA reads TGTGCCAGCAGGGAGCTGACTAGCGGGAGGAATAATGAGCAGTTCTTC.